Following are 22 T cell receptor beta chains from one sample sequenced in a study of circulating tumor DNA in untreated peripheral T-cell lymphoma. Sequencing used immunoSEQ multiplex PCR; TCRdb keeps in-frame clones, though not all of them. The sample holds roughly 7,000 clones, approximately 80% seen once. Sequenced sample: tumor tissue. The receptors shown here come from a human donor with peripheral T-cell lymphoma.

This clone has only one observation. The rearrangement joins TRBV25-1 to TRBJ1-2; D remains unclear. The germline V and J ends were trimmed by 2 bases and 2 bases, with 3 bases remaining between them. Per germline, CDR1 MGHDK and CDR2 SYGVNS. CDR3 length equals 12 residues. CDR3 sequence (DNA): TGTGCCAGCAGTGAAACAAACTATGGCTACACCTTC. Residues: CASSETNYGYTF.

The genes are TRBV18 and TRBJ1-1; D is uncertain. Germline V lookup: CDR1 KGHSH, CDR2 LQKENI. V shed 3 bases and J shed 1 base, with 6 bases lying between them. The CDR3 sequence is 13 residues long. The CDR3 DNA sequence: TGTGCCAGCTCACCCGGATCGAACACTGAAGCTTTCTTT. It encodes CASSPGSNTEAFF.

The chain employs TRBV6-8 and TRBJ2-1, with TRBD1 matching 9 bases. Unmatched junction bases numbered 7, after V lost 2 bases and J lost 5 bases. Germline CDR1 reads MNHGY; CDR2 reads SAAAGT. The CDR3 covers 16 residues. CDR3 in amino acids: CASSYEQGAFDNEQFF. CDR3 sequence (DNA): TGTGCCAGCAGTTACGAACAGGGGGCTTTCGACAATGAGCAGTTCTTC.

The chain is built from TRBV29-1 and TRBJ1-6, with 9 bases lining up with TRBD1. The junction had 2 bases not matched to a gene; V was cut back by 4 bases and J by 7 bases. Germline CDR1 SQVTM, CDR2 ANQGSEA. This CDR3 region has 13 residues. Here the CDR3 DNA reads TGCAGCGTTGCTACAGGGGGCAATTCACCCCTCCACTTT. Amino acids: CSVATGGNSPLHF.

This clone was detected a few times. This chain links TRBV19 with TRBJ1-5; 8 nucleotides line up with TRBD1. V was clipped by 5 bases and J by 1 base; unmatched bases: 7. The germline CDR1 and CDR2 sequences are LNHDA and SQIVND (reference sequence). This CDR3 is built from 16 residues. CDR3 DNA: TGTGCCAGTAGTCCCCAGGGGGCGCCGAGCAATCAGCCCCAGCATTTT. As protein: CASSPQGAPSNQPQHF. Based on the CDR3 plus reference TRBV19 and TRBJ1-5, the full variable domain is DGGITQSPKYLFRKEGQNVTLSCEQNLNHDAMYWYRQDPGQGLRLIYYSQIVNDFQKGDIAEGYSVSREKKESFPLTVTSAQKNPTAFYLCASSPQGAPSNQPQHFGDGTRLSIL.

Written as DNA, the CDR3 is TGTGCCAGTGATCTTTTGGACAGGACAGGGGGCTACACCTTC. Translating gives CASDLLDRTGGYTF. J is TRBJ1-2 and V is TRBV2; 8 nucleotides agree with TRBD1. V lost 9 bases to trimming and J lost 8 bases; unmatched junction nucleotides: 14. This CDR3 has 14 amino acids. The germline V gene has CDR1 SNHLY and CDR2 FYNNEI. The full variable domain, its missing parts supplied by reference TRBV2 and TRBJ1-2, is EPEVTQTPSHQVTQMGQEVILRCVPISNHLYFYWYRQILGQKVEFLVSFYNNEISEKSEIFDDQFSVERPDGSNFTLKIRSTKLEDSAMYFCASDLLDRTGGYTFGSGTRLTVV.

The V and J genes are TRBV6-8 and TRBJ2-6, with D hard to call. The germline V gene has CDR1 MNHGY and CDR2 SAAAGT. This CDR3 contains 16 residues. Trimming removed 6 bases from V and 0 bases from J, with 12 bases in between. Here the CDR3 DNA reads TGTGCCAGCAGAACCTCAGCTAGCTCTGGGGCCAACGTCCTGACTTTC. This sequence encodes CASRTSASSGANVLTF.

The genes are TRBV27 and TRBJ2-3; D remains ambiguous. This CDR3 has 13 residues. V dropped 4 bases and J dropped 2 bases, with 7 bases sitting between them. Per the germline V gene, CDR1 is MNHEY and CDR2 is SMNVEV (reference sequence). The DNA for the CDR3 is TGTGCCAGCAGTTGGCAGGCCACAGATACGCAGTATTTT. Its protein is CASSWQATDTQYF.

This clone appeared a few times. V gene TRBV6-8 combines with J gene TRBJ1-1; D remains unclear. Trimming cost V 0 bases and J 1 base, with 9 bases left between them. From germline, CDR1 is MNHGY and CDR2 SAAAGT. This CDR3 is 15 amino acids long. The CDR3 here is CASSYSEESNTEAFF. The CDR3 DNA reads TGTGCCAGCAGTTACTCAGAGGAGTCGAACACTGAAGCTTTCTTT.

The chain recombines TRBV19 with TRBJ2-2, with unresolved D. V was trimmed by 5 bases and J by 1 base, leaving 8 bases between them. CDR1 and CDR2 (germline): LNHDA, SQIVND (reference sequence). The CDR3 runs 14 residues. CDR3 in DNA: TGTGCCAGTAGTTTGGTGGGGAACACCGGGGAGCTGTTTTTT. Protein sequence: CASSLVGNTGELFF. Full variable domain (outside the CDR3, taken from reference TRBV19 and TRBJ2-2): DGGITQSPKYLFRKEGQNVTLSCEQNLNHDAMYWYRQDPGQGLRLIYYSQIVNDFQKGDIAEGYSVSREKKESFPLTVTSAQKNPTAFYLCASSLVGNTGELFFGEGSRLTVL.

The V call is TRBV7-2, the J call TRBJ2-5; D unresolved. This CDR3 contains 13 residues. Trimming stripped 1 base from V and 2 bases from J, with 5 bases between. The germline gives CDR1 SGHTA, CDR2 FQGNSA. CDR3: CASSLGQQETQYF. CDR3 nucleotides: TGTGCCAGCAGCTTAGGGCAGCAAGAGACCCAGTACTTC. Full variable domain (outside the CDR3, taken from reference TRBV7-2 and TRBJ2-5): GAGVSQSPSNKVTEKGKDVELRCDPISGHTALYWYRQSLGQGLEFLIYFQGNSAPDKSGLPSDRFSAERTGGSVSTLTIQRTQQEDSAVYLCASSLGQQETQYFGPGTRLLVL.

CDR3 sequence: CASSTGQAVGPLHF. The CDR3 nucleotides read TGTGCCAGTAGTACGGGACAGGCCGTGGGACCCCTCCACTTT. The rearrangement joins TRBV19 to TRBJ1-6; TRBD1 matches at 8 bases. Looked up from germline, CDR1 is LNHDA and CDR2 is SQIVND (reference sequence). CDR3 size: 14 residues. The V segment lost 4 bases and the J segment 12 bases; nucleotides outside the gene matches: 8.

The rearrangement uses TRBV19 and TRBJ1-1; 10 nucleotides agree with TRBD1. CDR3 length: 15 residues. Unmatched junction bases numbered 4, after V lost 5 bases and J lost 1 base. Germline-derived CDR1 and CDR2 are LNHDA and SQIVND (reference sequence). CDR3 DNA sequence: TGTGCCAGTAGTCCTTGGACAGGGGGGAACACTGAAGCTTTCTTT. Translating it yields CASSPWTGGNTEAFF.

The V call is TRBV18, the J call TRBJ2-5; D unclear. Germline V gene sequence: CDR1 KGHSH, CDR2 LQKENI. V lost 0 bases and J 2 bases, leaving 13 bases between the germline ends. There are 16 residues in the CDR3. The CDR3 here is CASSPPWKNSQETQYF. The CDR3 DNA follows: TGTGCCAGCTCACCACCGTGGAAGAACAGTCAAGAGACCCAGTACTTC. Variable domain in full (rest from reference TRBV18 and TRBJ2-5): NAGVMQNPRHLVRRRGQEARLRCSPMKGHSHVYWYRQLPEEGLKFMVYLQKENIIDESGMPKERFSAEFPKEGPSILRIQQVVRGDSAAYFCASSPPWKNSQETQYFGPGTRLLVL.

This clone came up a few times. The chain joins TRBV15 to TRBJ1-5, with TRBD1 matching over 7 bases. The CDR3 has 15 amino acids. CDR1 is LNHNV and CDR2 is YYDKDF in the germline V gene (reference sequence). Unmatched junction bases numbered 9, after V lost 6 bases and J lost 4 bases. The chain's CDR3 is CATSQIRQGNQPQHF. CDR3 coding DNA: TGTGCCACCAGTCAAATAAGACAGGGTAATCAGCCCCAGCATTTT.

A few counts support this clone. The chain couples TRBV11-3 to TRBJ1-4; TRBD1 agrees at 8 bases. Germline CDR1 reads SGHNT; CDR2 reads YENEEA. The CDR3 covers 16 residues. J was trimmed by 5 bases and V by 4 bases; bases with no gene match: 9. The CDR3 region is CASSSSGTGRNEKLFF. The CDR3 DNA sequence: TGTGCCAGCAGCTCCTCCGGGACAGGAAGAAATGAAAAACTGTTTTTT.

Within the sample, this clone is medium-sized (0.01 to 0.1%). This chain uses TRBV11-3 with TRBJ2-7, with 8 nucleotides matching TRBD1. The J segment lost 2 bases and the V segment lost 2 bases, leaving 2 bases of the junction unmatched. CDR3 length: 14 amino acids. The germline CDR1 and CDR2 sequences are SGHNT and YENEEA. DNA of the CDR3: TGTGCCAGCAGCTTACACAGGGGGACCTACGAGCAGTACTTC. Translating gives CASSLHRGTYEQYF.

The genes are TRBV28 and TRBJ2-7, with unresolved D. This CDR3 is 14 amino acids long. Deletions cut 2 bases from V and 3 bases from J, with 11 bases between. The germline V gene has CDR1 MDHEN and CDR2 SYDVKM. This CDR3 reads CASSLRAPSYEQYF. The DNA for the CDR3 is TGTGCCAGCAGTTTACGCGCCCCAAGCTACGAGCAGTACTTC.

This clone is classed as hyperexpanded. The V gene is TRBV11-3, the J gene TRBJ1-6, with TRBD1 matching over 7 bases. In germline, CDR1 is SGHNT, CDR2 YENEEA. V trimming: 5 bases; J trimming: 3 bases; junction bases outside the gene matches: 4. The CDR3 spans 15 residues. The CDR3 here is CASSQGTVYNSPLHF. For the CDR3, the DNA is TGTGCCAGCAGCCAAGGGACAGTCTATAATTCACCCCTCCACTTT.

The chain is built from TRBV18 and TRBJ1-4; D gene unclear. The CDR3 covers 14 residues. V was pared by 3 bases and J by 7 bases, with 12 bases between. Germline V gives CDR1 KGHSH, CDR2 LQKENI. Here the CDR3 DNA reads TGTGCCAGCTCACCGACATCCTCTCGTGAAAAACTGTTTTTT. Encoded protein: CASSPTSSREKLFF.

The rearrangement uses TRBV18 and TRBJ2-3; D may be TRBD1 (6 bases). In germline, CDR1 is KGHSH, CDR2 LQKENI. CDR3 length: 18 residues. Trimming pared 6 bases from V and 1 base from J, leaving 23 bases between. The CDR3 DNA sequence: TGTGCCAGCTCCCTCCCCCGCCCCGGGACACTCGGCACAGATACGCAGTATTTT. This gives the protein CASSLPRPGTLGTDTQYF.

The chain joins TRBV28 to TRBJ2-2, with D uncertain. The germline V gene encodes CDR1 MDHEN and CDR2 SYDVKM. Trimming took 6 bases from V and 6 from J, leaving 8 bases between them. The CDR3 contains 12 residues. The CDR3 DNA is TGTGCCAGCAGGACCAGGTCCGGGGAGCTGTTTTTT. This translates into CASRTRSGELFF.